These 21 T cell receptor beta chains were sequenced from one sample in a study of T cells in Graves' hyperthyroidism and ophthalmopathy. Amplification of TCR beta CDR3 regions was performed using RNA transcripts as template. HTBI primers were used for first-round RT-PCR of the TCR CDR3. MiXCR, applied by TCRdb to the multiplex PCR reads, yields one record per CDR3 protein. The sample carries about 540,000 distinct CDR3 sequences, under 60% recorded once. The sample was peripheral blood or thyroid tissue (not recorded which). These receptors originate from a woman aged 18-29 years with Graves' hyperthyroidism.

This rearrangement joins TRBV12-5 to TRBJ1-4; no clear D. Germline CDR1 is LGHNT and CDR2 is FRNRAP. This CDR3 is 13 amino acids long. The ends were cut back, 5 bases at V and 3 bases at J, with 7 bases in the middle. The DNA of the CDR3 is TGTGCTAGTGGTCGCGAGCCTAATGAAAAACTGTTTTTT. Encoded protein: CASGREPNEKLFF.

This sequence joins TRBV12-3 or TRBV12-4 and TRBJ2-7, with 7 bases aligning to TRBD1. V shed 3 bases, J shed 7 bases, and the junction held 9 bases outside the gene matches. The CDR3 has 14 residues. The CDR3 spells CASSFIATGEEQYF. CDR3 bases: TGTGCCAGCAGTTTCATAGCCACAGGGGAAGAGCAGTACTTC.

This clonotype appeared many times. This sequence joins TRBV15 and TRBJ1-2, with D maybe TRBD1 (6 bases). CDR3 length equals 17 residues. Germline assignment: CDR1 LNHNV and CDR2 YYDKDF (reference sequence). The ends were cut back, 0 bases at V and 4 bases at J, with 18 bases in the middle. CDR3 DNA: TGTGCCACCAGCAGAGAGGCAACGGGACATTTTCTCTATGGCTACACCTTC. Encoded protein: CATSREATGHFLYGYTF.

This clonotype was picked up many times. The J gene is TRBJ2-6, the V gene TRBV29-1; D remains ambiguous. This CDR3 spans 14 amino acids. Between the trimmed V and J ends, which lost 1 base and 4 bases, there was a span of 8 bases. CDR1 is SQVTM, CDR2 ANQGSEA, per germline. In DNA form, the CDR3 reads TGCAGCGTTGAAGGTCTCGGCGGGGCCAACGTCCTGACTTTC. Its translation: CSVEGLGGANVLTF.

This clonotype was recorded many times. The chain has TRBV29-1 and TRBJ1-1; D is unclear. The CDR3 spans 15 residues. Trimming shortened V by 3 bases and J by 6 bases, and 20 bases separated the two germline ends. Germline V CDR1 and CDR2: SQVTM, ANQGSEA. The CDR3 sequence: CSVDGLGSLGPEAFF. Here the CDR3 DNA reads TGCAGCGTTGATGGGTTGGGCAGTCTCGGCCCTGAAGCTTTCTTT.

The chain couples TRBV24-1 to TRBJ1-5, with D possibly being TRBD1 (5 bases). CDR1 and CDR2 (germline): KGHDR, SFDVKD. The V and J ends lost 5 bases and 11 bases respectively, with 18 bases between them. The CDR3 length is 14 residues. CDR3 nucleotides: TGTGCCACCAGTGCGTCAGGGTTACAAGAGACCCAGCATTTT. Protein product: CATSASGLQETQHF.

The chain combines TRBV2 with TRBJ2-7, with 8 bases identical to TRBD2. Germline CDR1 is SNHLY and CDR2 is FYNNEI. The CDR3 extends over 13 amino acids. With 9 bases clipped from V and 5 bases from J, the junction kept 9 bases outside the gene matches. The CDR3 region is CASRAGAYDEQYF. The CDR3 nucleotides are TGTGCCAGTCGAGCGGGGGCCTACGACGAGCAGTACTTC. Looking up the rest from reference TRBV2 and TRBJ2-7 gives the full variable domain: EPEVTQTPSHQVTQMGQEVILRCVPISNHLYFYWYRQILGQKVEFLVSFYNNEISEKSEIFDDQFSVERPDGSNFTLKIRSTKLEDSAMYFCASRAGAYDEQYFGPGTRLTVT.

The CDR3 coding sequence is TGTGCCAGCAGCTTAGGAGGGACAGGTGGGGCCAACGTCCTGACTTTC. Residues: CASSLGGTGGANVLTF. This chain uses TRBV7-6 with TRBJ2-6; the match to TRBD1 covers 8 bases. The CDR3 runs 16 residues. Trimming took 1 base from V and 3 from J; bases not matched to a gene: 2. Per germline, CDR1 SGHVS and CDR2 FNYEAQ. Filled out from reference TRBV7-6 and TRBJ2-6, the complete variable domain reads GAGVSQSPRYKVTKRGQDVALRCDPISGHVSLYWYRQALGQGPEFLTYFNYEAQQDKSGLPNDRFSAERPEGSISTLTIQRTEQRDSAMYRCASSLGGTGGANVLTFGAGSRLTVL.

A note on this clonotype: One end of the junction varies from germline; a read error may be responsible. The genes are TRBV15 and TRBJ1-4; unclear D gene. The CDR3 has 16 residues. Germline CDR1 and CDR2: LNHNV and YYDKDF (reference sequence). In DNA form, the CDR3 reads TGTGCCACCAGCAGAGATCCTGGGCTAGGTCAGCCCCAGCTATTCTTT. The encoded protein is CATSRDPGLGQPQLFF.

This clonotype has at least ten counts. This chain uses TRBV2 with TRBJ2-5; no definite D call. The CDR3 spans 12 residues. V was clipped by 4 bases and J by 4 bases, with 7 bases between them. The germline V gene has CDR1 SNHLY and CDR2 FYNNEI. Here the CDR3 reads CASSARPETQYF. In nucleotides, the CDR3 is TGTGCCAGCAGTGCCAGGCCAGAGACCCAGTACTTC.

This clonotype was recorded many times. This chain links TRBV7-8 with TRBJ1-1; D possibly corresponds to TRBD1 (5 bases). The CDR3 covers 14 residues. Trimming took off 4 bases at V and 0 bases at J, with 9 bases between the two ends. Germline V gene lookup returns CDR1 SGHVS and CDR2 FQNEAQ. The CDR3 nucleotides are TGTGCCAGCAGCTCGGGACGGATGAACACTGAAGCTTTCTTT. This sequence encodes CASSSGRMNTEAFF.

This clonotype was picked up a small number of times. For the CDR3, the DNA is TGCGCCAGCAGCTTGGAGGGACCGCCGAATCAGCCCCAGCATTTT. It translates to CASSLEGPPNQPQHF. The chain joins TRBV5-1 to TRBJ1-5; D perhaps matches TRBD1 (5 bases). CDR1 and CDR2 from the germline V gene are SGHRS and YFSETQ. V was clipped by 0 bases and J by 4 bases, with 11 bases between them. The length of the CDR3 is 15 residues.

V and J are TRBV7-2 and TRBJ2-7; a possible D gene is TRBD2 (6 bases). This CDR3 region has 15 residues. V lost 5 bases and J lost 2, with 16 bases in between. The germline gives CDR1 SGHTA, CDR2 FQGNSA. CDR3 region: CASSHGSVGPYEQYF. CDR3 DNA sequence: TGTGCCAGCAGCCACGGGAGCGTCGGACCCTACGAGCAGTACTTC. The entire variable domain, with the rest obtained from reference TRBV7-2 and TRBJ2-7, is as follows: GAGVSQSPSNKVTEKGKDVELRCDPISGHTALYWYRQSLGQGLEFLIYFQGNSAPDKSGLPSDRFSAERTGGSVSTLTIQRTQQEDSAVYLCASSHGSVGPYEQYFGPGTRLTVT.

V and J are TRBV2 and TRBJ2-3; maybe TRBD1 (5 bases). In germline, CDR1 is SNHLY, CDR2 FYNNEI. There are 14 residues in the CDR3. The germline V and J ends were trimmed by 6 bases and 2 bases, with 12 bases remaining between them. CDR3 residues: CASRFDRFTDTQYF. In DNA, the CDR3 is TGTGCCAGCAGGTTCGACAGATTCACAGATACGCAGTATTTT. The whole variable domain, remainder taken from reference TRBV2 and TRBJ2-3, is EPEVTQTPSHQVTQMGQEVILRCVPISNHLYFYWYRQILGQKVEFLVSFYNNEISEKSEIFDDQFSVERPDGSNFTLKIRSTKLEDSAMYFCASRFDRFTDTQYFGPGTRLTVL.

The rearrangement links TRBV7-9 to TRBJ1-4, with D maybe TRBD1 (6 bases). The length of the CDR3 is 15 residues. The ends were cut back, 5 bases at V and 3 bases at J, with 13 bases in the middle. Germline CDR1 SEHNR, CDR2 FQNEAQ (reference sequence). Here the CDR3 reads CASSPRGIANEKLFF. CDR3 in DNA: TGTGCCAGCAGCCCCAGGGGAATAGCTAATGAAAAACTGTTTTTT.

On this clonotype itself: A read error is possible here, since a much larger clone lies one base away. The genes are TRBV20-1 and TRBJ1-2; 7 positions agree with TRBD1. The CDR3 has 12 amino acids. Germline CDR1 is DFQATT and CDR2 is SNEGSKA (reference sequence). V shed 6 bases and J 6 bases; nucleotides not matched to a gene: 7. CDR3 nucleotides: TGCAGTGCGCCAAAGGGGGCGCATGGCTACACCTTC. Its translation is CSAPKGAHGYTF.

This clonotype occurred many times. The V call is TRBV7-8, the J call TRBJ1-5; D gene uncertain. The germline V and J ends were trimmed by 1 base and 7 bases, with 8 bases remaining between them. The CDR3 has 13 amino acids. Germline V gene lookup returns CDR1 SGHVS and CDR2 FQNEAQ. The CDR3 DNA is TGTGCCAGCAGCTTAGTTAGTCGGCAGCCCCAGCATTTT. Residues: CASSLVSRQPQHF.

CDR3 in amino acids: CASSPQVHGTDTQYF. For the CDR3, the DNA is TGTGCCAGCAGCCCCCAGGTCCATGGCACAGATACGCAGTATTTT. This sequence joins TRBV2 and TRBJ2-3; D gene uncertain. The ends were cut back, 6 bases at V and 1 base at J, with 14 bases in the middle. CDR3 length equals 15 residues. Looked up from germline, CDR1 is SNHLY and CDR2 is FYNNEI.

This clonotype was seen ten or more times. This chain joins TRBV6-4 and TRBJ1-1; D remains unclear. V was shortened by 4 bases and J by 1 base, with 13 bases between the two germline ends. The V gene's germline CDR1 is MRHNA and CDR2 SNTAGT. This CDR3 region has 15 residues. CDR3 amino acids: CASSVDGDENTEAFF. As DNA, the CDR3 is TGTGCCAGCAGTGTAGACGGGGATGAGAACACTGAAGCTTTCTTT.

This clonotype was recorded many times. V and J are TRBV19 and TRBJ2-1; D gene ambiguous. The length of the CDR3 is 13 residues. Trimming stripped 5 bases from V and 2 bases from J, with 7 bases between. Germline V lookup: CDR1 LNHDA, CDR2 SQIVND (reference sequence). The CDR3 DNA follows: TGTGCCAGTAGTCTGGTGGCCTACAATGAGCAGTTCTTC. Translation gives CASSLVAYNEQFF.

The J gene is TRBJ2-7, the V gene TRBV7-6; maybe TRBD1 (5 bases). Germline loops: CDR1 SGHVS, CDR2 FNYEAQ. This CDR3 is 11 amino acids long. With 6 bases removed from V and 6 bases from J, the gap between germline ends came to 9 bases. CDR3 DNA: TGTGCCAGCAGACAGGCCAGCGAGCAGTACTTC. The encoded protein is CASRQASEQYF.